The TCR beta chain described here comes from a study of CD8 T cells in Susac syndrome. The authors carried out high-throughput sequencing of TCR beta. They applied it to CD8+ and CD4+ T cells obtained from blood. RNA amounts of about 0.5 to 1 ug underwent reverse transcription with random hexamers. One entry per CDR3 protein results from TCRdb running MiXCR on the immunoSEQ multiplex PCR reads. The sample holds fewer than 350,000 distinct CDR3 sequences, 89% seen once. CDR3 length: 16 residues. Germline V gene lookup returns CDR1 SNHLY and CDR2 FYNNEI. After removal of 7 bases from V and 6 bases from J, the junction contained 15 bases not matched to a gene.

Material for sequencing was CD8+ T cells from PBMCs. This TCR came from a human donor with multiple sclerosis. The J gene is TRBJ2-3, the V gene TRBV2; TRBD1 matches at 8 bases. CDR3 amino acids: CASTPLPAGGRDTQYF. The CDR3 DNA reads TGTGCCAGCACCCCCCTGCCCGCAGGGGGCCGTGATACGCAGTATTTT.